The rows below give T cell receptor beta chains drawn from one sample of a study of blood T cell repertoires in COVID-19. Only in-frame clones appear in the TCRdb table, and some are missing; sequencing was by immunoSEQ multiplex PCR. The table records fewer than 250,000 clones, 65% to 90% of them present only once. The sequenced material came from PBMCs or T cells enriched from blood (not recorded which). All receptors come from a woman aged 50 to 60 with acute COVID-19. CDR3s include the opening cysteine and the closing phenylalanine or tryptophan. Fields, in order: D gene, V gene, CDR3 protein. D genes are given only for firm matches.

TRBD2 TRBV27 CASRGTSNYNEQFF
TRBD1 TRBV9 CASSSRDRVFNEQFF
TRBD1 TRBV7-2 CASSLTSLGTGSNNSPLHF
NA TRBV29-1 CSVRRGMNTEAFF
NA TRBV21-1 CASSIPGQGGSPLHF
TRBD1 TRBV4-3 CASSQGRPGTGRNTEAFF
TRBD2 TRBV7-3 CASSLGVAGTWSEQFF
NA TRBV3-1/TRBV3-2 CASSQSEARQPQHF
NA TRBV19 CASSIGGANYGYTF
NA TRBV9 CASSPPGSEGKNIQYF
TRBD1 TRBV27 CASIRQGAWDTQYF
TRBD1 TRBV19 CASSIRWDSANYGYTF
NA TRBV19 CASSIDGSTEAFF
NA TRBV10-3 CAISEDRSSGNTIYF
TRBD2 TRBV30 CAWRKGLAANEQFF
NA TRBV4-3 CASSQGTGTEAFF
NA TRBV7-9 CASRRDGMDDYGYTF
NA TRBV5-1 CASQLDTTNYGYTF
TRBD1 TRBV30 CAWGQVMNTEAFF
TRBD1 TRBV5-4 CASSGRTGRNSPLHF
NA TRBV2 CASRQAPLAFF
NA TRBV7-6 CASSNSRGALNTEAFF
NA TRBV6-5 CASSYRGQRHEAFF
NA TRBV9 CASSVGVEAGGYGYTF
NA TRBV20-1 CSAVKGVEQYF
TRBD1 TRBV7-2 CASSLLGQDNYGYTF
TRBD1 TRBV27 CASSFWDRSTDTQYF
NA TRBV7-9 CASSFGRDTEAFF
TRBD1 TRBV30 CAWSTRTGSSSGNTIYF
NA TRBV5-1 CASSYYSENTEAFF
NA TRBV30 CAWSQADYGYTF
TRBD1 TRBV6-4 CASRPGQASGYTF
NA TRBV12-3/TRBV12-4 CASSLASLYEQYF
TRBD2 TRBV27 CASSSRGGAEETQYF
NA TRBV27 CASSLSGSYNEQFF
NA TRBV18 CASAQPPRDYGYTF
NA TRBV6-5 CASRDSLDTQYF
TRBD1 TRBV27 CASNGQGAYTGELFF
NA TRBV27 CASRSGRGTEAFF
TRBD1 TRBV18 CASSPRGLLDSGNTIYF
TRBD1 TRBV4-1 CASSQRAGTENEKLFF
TRBD2 TRBV19 CASSIASGGTDTQYF
NA TRBV5-1 CASSSTGELFF
TRBD1 TRBV11-2 CASSPSRTGGQVGAFF
NA TRBV7-9 CASSSGGLENTEAFF
TRBD2 TRBV11-2 CASSFAGGRTGELFF
NA TRBV3-1/TRBV3-2 CASSQERAGRGYGYTF
NA TRBV7-2 CASSFSRGGQPQHF
TRBD1 TRBV11-2 CASSIGTGSYGYTF
TRBD1 TRBV11-2 CASSLGETGTNTEAFF
NA TRBV6-5 CASSSSKAGNSPLHF
TRBD1 TRBV5-1 CASSPVDRGGTGGYTF
TRBD1 TRBV11-1 CASSLAGQANYGYTF
TRBD1 TRBV4-1 CASSQVARGPDEKLFF
NA TRBV7-8 CASSVWPGVFNEQFF
NA TRBV2 CANRDTRTEAFF
NA TRBV18 CASSPQEGQGPQPQHF